This T cell receptor beta chain was found in a study of read filtering for tumor transcriptome and immune sequencing (TCRdb year 2020). At the level of the whole study: The cohort had 16 to 20 male and 14 female patients with a mean age of roughly 70 years, ranging from roughly 45 to 90. As a main aim, a read-filtering strategy for immune repertoire data was addressed, with the specific question being whether clonotypes supported by a single read should be removed. Using the same bone marrow samples, the study compared TCR repertoires obtained by targeted immune repertoire sequencing with those obtained by bulk whole-transcriptome sequencing. By revised international staging, roughly 8 patients were R-ISS I, about 17 were R-ISS II and more than five were R-ISS III. After DNase treatment, whole-transcriptome libraries were prepared using the TruSeq RNA Access Library Prep Kit. TCR-region mapped reads per sample ranged from about 4 to 10.27 million with IR-seq versus only about 75 to 1,400 with RNA-seq.

Points on this clonotype: What antigen it recognizes has not been identified. Base qualities are not at hand, and no much larger clone is one base apart.

TCR libraries were constructed from roughly 400 ng RNA using the Immunoverse kit, and molecular barcoded adaptors covering alpha/delta and beta/gamma chains were employed. TCR library preparation was performed with the same RNA that was used for transcriptome sequencing. Sequencing of the TCR libraries was done on an Illumina HiSeq 4000 with 2 x 150 cycles. Per the authors' processing: MiXCR aligned TCR reads to human V, D, J and C references and assembled the aligned reads into CDR3 clonotypes, with quality filtering and error correction included. Clonotype counts and gene usage diversity were analyzed with the tcR package in R. For inspection of raw mapping reads, RNA-seq reads were mapped by STAR aligner version 2.5.3a onto GRCh37 of the human genome. To test the effect of sequencing depth on detected clonotypes, IR-seq fastq files were randomly downsampled using Seqtk 1.3. TCRdb reran the public reads through fastp at Q25 and MiXCR, keeping productive beta chains. Every entry covers one CDR3 protein and lists the most common genes and DNA from its rows. In this record, the V and J calls reflect TCRdb's handling and not the investigators' own analysis. The sample table lists some 130,000 distinct CDR3 sequences, 13% of them with a count of one. In total, the top ten clones hold 8% to 9% of the sample.

What the work shows at the level of the full study, not this receptor alone: When single-read clonotypes were removed, the proportions of shared clonotypes in IR-seq and RNA-seq correlated more strongly. The sorted CD138-negative fraction was a mixed bone marrow immune population, not purified T cells. Compared with RNA-seq, IR-seq captured clonotypes at much higher depth and more reliably, and a smaller IR-seq throughput was enough to identify most shared clonotypes. Single-read clonotypes made up approximately 79% of clonotypes but only approximately 3.5% of total reads in IR-seq, compared with about 77% of clonotypes and more than 40% of reads in RNA-seq.

Each patient had bone marrow sampled at the time of active disease. Ficoll-Hypaque density gradient centrifugation was used to isolate bone marrow mononuclear cells. Myeloma plasma cells were removed and CD138-negative cells were collected by negative selection after labeling with CD138 magnetic microbeads on a MACS separator. Flow cytometry on an Attune NxT with CD138 antibodies was used to check the purity of the isolated cells. Total RNA was extracted using TRIzol reagent and was quantified on a NanoDrop spectrophotometer. Paired RNA-seq and IR-seq were performed on each patient's CD138-negative bone marrow sample. Trimming removed 6 bases from V and 4 bases from J, leaving 22 bases between the germline ends. The CDR3 numbers 16 residues from cysteine through phenylalanine. Just CDR3 DNA is preserved here, 48 bases in frame from base 1. In the germline V gene, CDR1 corresponds to SQVTM and CDR2 to ANQGSEA.

Sequenced material: a population of CD138-negative cells sorted from bone marrow. The cell subset or site label of this sample denotes: bone marrow mononuclear cells depleted of CD138+ plasma/myeloma cells by negative magnetic selection. The sequence is built from TRBV29-1 and TRBJ2-1; the D gene could be TRBD1 or TRBD2, each one agreeing over 6 bases. The clonotype originates from a donor aged 40 or over with multiple myeloma. The nucleotide sequence is TGCAGCGTAGGGGGAATGAGGGGCGGGGCTTACAATGAGCAGTTCTTC. Its protein is CSVGGMRGGAYNEQFF.